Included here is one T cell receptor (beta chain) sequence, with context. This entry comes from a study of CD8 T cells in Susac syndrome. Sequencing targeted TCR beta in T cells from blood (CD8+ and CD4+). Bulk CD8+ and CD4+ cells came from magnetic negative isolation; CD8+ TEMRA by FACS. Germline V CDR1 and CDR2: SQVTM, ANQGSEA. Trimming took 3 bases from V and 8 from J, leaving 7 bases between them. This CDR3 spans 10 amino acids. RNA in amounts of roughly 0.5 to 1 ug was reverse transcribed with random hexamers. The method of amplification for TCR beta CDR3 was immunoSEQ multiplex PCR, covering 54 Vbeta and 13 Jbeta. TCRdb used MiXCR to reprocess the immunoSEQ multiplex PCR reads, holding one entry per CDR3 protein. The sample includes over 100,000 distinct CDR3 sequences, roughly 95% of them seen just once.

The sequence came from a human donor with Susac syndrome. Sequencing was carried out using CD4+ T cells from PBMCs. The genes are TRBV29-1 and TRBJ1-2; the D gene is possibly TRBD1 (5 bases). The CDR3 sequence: CSVDRDGYTF. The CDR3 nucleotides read TGCAGCGTTGACAGGGACGGCTACACCTTC.